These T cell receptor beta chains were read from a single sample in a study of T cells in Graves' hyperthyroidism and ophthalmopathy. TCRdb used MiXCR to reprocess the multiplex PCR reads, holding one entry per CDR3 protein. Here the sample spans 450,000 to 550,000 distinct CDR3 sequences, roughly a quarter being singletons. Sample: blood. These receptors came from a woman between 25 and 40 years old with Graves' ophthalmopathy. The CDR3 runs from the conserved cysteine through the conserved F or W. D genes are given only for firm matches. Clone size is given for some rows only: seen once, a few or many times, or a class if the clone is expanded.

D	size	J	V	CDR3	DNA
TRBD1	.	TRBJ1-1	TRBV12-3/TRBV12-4	CASRRRQGMWNSEAFF	TGTGCCAGCAGACGTAGACAGGGAATGTGGAACTCTGAAGCTTTCTTT
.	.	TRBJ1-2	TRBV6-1	CASRRGDYGYTF	TGTGCCAGCAGACGAGGGGACTATGGCTACACCTTC
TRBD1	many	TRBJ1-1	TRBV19	CASSQGARNTEAFF	TGTGCCAGTAGCCAGGGGGCGCGGAACACTGAAGCTTTCTTT
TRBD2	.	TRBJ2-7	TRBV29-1	CSGTSGTYEQYF	TGCAGCGGGACTAGCGGGACCTACGAGCAGTACTTC
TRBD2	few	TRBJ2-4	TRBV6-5	CASSSPGGGLRNIQYF	TGTGCCAGCAGTTCCCCGGGGGGGGGCCTAAGAAACATTCAGTACTTC
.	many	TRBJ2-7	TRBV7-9	CASGPQDSAEEQYF	TGTGCCAGCGGGCCACAGGACAGTGCAGAAGAGCAGTACTTC
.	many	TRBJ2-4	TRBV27	CASSDLGHTNIQYF	TGTGCCAGCTCCGACCTTGGACACACAAACATTCAGTACTTC
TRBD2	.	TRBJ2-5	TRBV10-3	CAISVGTSVGETQYF	TGTGCCATCAGTGTCGGGACTAGCGTAGGGGAGACCCAGTACTTC
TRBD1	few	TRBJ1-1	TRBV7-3	CASSLGTGSAEAFF	TGTGCCAGCAGCTTAGGGACAGGGAGTGCTGAAGCTTTCTTT
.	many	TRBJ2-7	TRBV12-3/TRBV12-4	CASSFSGTSYEQYF	TGTGCCAGCAGTTTCTCAGGGACTTCCTACGAGCAGTACTTC
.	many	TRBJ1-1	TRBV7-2	CASSSVWTRAEAFF	TGTGCCAGCAGCTCAGTTTGGACCCGCGCTGAAGCTTTCTTT
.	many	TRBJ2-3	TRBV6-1	CASSEYRGYTDTQYF	TGTGCCAGCAGTGAATACAGAGGATACACAGATACGCAGTATTTT
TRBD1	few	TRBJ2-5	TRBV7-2	CASSWNRGQETQYF	TGTGCCAGCAGCTGGAACAGGGGCCAAGAGACCCAGTACTTC
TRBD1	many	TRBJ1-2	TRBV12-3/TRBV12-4	CASRSTGTYGYTF	TGTGCCAGCAGGTCGACAGGGACCTATGGCTACACCTTC
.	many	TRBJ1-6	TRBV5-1	CASSLNGHQNSPLHF	TGCGCCAGCAGCTTGAACGGACACCAAAATTCACCCCTCCACTTT
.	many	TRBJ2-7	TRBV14	CASSQVGGNEQYF	TGTGCCAGCAGCCAAGTCGGGGGCAACGAGCAGTACTTC
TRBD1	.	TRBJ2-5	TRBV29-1	CSVGSGGAETQYF	TGCAGCGTTGGTTCAGGGGGCGCGGAGACCCAGTACTTC
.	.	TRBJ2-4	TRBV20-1	CSASSNIQYF	TGCAGTGCGTCGAGTAACATTCAGTACTTC
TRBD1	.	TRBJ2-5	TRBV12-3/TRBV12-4	CASSPGTGMRETQYF	TGTGCCAGCAGTCCCGGGACAGGGATGCGAGAGACCCAGTACTTC
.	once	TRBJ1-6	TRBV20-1	CSARDPADNSPLHF	TGCAGTGCTAGAGATCCAGCAGATAATTCACCCCTCCACTTT
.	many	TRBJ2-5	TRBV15	CATSRERGDGQETQYF	TGTGCCACCAGCAGAGAAAGAGGGGACGGACAAGAGACCCAGTACTTC
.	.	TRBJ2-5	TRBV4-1	CASLETQYF	TGCGCCAGCCTAGAGACCCAGTACTTC
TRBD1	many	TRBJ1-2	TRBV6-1	CASRQKTGANGYTF	TGTGCCAGCAGACAAAAGACAGGGGCGAATGGCTACACCTTC
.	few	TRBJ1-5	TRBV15	CATSRDMRNQPQHF	TGTGCCACCAGCAGAGATATGAGAAATCAGCCCCAGCATTTT
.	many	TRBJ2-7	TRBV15	CATSADNYEQYF	TGTGCCACCAGCGCCGACAACTACGAGCAGTACTTC
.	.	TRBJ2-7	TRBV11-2	CASSLTPSWSEQYF	TGTGCCAGCAGCTTAACGCCGTCCTGGAGCGAGCAGTACTTC
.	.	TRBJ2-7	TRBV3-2	CASSQSPGSYEQYF	TGTGCCAGCAGCCAGTCTCCGGGTTCCTACGAGCAGTACTTC
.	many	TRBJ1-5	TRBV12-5	CASGLDLQPQHF	TGTGCTAGTGGTTTGGATCTTCAGCCCCAGCATTTT
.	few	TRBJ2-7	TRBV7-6	CASSLQENSYEQYF	TGTGCCAGCAGCCTACAGGAGAACTCCTACGAGCAGTACTTC
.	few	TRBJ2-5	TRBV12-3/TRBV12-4	CASSLVGSGQETQYF	TGTGCCAGCAGTTTAGTTGGGAGCGGCCAAGAGACCCAGTACTTC
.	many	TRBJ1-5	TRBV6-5	CASSPSMANNQPQHF	TGTGCCAGCAGTCCTTCGATGGCAAACAATCAGCCCCAGCATTTT
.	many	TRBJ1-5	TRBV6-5	CASSSPSNQPQHF	TGTGCCAGCAGCTCTCCCAGCAATCAGCCCCAGCATTTT
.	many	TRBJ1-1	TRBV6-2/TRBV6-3	CASSYSSGDSLSTNTEAFF	TGTGCCAGCAGTTACTCGAGCGGGGATTCCCTATCCACGAACACTGAAGCTTTCTTT
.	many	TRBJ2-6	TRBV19	CASSLDSSGANVLTF	TGTGCCAGTAGCCTTGACAGCTCTGGGGCCAACGTCCTGACTTTC
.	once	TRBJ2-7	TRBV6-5	CASSYSRQTYEQYF	TGTGCCAGCAGTTACTCCCGGCAGACCTACGAGCAGTACTTC
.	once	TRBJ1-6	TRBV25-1	CASSEGLVNSPLHF	TGTGCCAGCAGTGAGGGACTCGTCAATTCACCCCTCCACTTT
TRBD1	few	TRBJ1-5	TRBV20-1	CSASNRGAQPQHF	TGCAGTGCTAGTAACAGGGGGGCTCAGCCCCAGCATTTT
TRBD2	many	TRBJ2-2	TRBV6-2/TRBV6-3	CASRRGGPGTGELFF	TGTGCCAGCAGGCGGGGGGGGCCTGGCACCGGGGAGCTGTTTTTT
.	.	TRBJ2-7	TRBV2	CAIVLFYEQYF	TGTGCCATCGTACTGTTCTACGAGCAGTACTTC
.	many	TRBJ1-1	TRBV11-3	CASSDRKNTEAFF	TGTGCCAGCAGTGACAGGAAGAACACTGAAGCTTTCTTT
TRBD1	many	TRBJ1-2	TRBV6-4	CASRKTGRWGANYGYTF	TGTGCCAGCAGAAAGACAGGGCGATGGGGTGCTAACTATGGCTACACCTTC
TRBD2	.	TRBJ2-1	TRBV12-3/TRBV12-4	CASSFLGSVGTSGGSSLDNEQFF	TGTGCCAGCAGTTTTTTGGGATCGGTCGGTACTAGCGGGGGCTCCTCACTAGACAATGAGCAGTTCTTC